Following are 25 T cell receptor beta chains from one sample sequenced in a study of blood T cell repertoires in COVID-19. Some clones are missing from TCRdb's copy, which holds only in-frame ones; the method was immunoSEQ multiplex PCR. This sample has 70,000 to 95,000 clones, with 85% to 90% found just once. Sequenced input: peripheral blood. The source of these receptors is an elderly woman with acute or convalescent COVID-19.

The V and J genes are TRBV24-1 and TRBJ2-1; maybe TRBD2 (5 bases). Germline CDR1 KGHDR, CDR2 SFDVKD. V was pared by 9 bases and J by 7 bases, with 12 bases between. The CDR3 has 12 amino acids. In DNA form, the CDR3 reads TGTGCCACCTCCGGGGAGTTGAATGAGCAGTTCTTC. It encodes CATSGELNEQFF.

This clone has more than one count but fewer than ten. The CDR3 sequence: CASSRRDRDEQYF. As DNA, the CDR3 is TGTGCCAGCAGCCGCCGGGACAGGGACGAGCAGTACTTC. The rearrangement joins TRBV14 to TRBJ2-7, with 9 bases fitting TRBD1. Germline CDR1 is SGHDN and CDR2 is FVKESK. The CDR3 runs 13 residues. V gave up 4 bases and J gave up 5 bases; unmatched junction bases: 3.

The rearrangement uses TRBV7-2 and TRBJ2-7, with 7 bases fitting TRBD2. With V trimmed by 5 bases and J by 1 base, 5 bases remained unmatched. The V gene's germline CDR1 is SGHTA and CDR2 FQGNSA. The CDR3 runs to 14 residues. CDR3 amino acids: CASSLLAVSYEQYF. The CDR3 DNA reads TGTGCCAGCAGCCTGCTAGCGGTTTCCTACGAGCAGTACTTC.

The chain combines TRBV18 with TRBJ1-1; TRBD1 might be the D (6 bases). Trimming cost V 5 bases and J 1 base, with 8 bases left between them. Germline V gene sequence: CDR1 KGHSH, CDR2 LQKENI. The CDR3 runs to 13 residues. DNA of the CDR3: TGTGCCAGCTCATTGGACAGGAACACTGAAGCTTTCTTT. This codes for CASSLDRNTEAFF.

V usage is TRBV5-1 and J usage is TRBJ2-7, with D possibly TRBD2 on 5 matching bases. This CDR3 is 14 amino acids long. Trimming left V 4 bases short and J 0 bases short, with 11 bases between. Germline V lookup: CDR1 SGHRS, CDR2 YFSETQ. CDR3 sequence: CASSPTGISYEQYF. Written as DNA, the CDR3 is TGCGCCAGCAGCCCGACGGGGATCTCCTACGAGCAGTACTTC.

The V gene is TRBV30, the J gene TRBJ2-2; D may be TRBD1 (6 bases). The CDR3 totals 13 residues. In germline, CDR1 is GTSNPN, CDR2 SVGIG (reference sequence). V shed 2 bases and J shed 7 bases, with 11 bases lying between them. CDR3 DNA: TGTGCCTGGAGTAACAGGGTTAACGGGGAGCTGTTTTTT. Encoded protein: CAWSNRVNGELFF.

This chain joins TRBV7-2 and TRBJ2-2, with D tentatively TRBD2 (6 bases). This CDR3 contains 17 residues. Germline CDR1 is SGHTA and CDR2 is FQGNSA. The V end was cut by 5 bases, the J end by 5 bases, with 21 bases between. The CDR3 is CASSQWAGLEGTGELFF. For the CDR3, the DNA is TGTGCCAGCAGCCAATGGGCGGGACTGGAGGGGACCGGGGAGCTGTTTTTT.

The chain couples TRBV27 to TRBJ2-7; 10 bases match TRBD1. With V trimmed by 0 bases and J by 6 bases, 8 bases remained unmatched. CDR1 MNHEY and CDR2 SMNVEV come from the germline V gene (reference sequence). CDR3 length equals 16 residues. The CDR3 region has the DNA TGTGCCAGCAGTTTATCGCTCAGACAGGGGGCAGGCGAGCAGTACTTC. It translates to CASSLSLRQGAGEQYF.

CDR3 in amino acids: CASSSPGRAAREQYF. CDR3 sequence (DNA): TGTGCCAGCTCATCCCCCGGGAGGGCGGCGAGGGAGCAGTACTTC. The V call is TRBV3-1 (or the pseudogene TRBV3-2), the J call TRBJ2-7, with TRBD2 matching over 8 bases. CDR3 size: 15 residues. Per the germline V gene, CDR1 is LGHDT and CDR2 is YNNKEL (reference sequence). V shed 8 bases, J shed 7 bases, and the junction held 16 bases outside the gene matches.

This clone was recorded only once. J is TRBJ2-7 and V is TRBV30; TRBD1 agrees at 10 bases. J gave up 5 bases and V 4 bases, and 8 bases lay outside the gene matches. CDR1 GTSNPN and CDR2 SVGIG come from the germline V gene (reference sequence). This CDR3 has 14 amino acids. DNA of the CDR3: TGTGCCTGGACCATGGGGGGGACAGGGGACGAGCAGTACTTC. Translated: CAWTMGGTGDEQYF.

Here the CDR3 reads CASRLTGLNEQFF. CDR3 sequence (DNA): TGTGCCAGCAGATTGACAGGCCTTAATGAGCAGTTCTTC. V is TRBV12-3 or TRBV12-4 and J is TRBJ2-1; D possibly corresponds to TRBD1 (6 bases). This CDR3 has 13 residues. Trimming cost V 6 bases and J 7 bases, with 13 bases left between them.

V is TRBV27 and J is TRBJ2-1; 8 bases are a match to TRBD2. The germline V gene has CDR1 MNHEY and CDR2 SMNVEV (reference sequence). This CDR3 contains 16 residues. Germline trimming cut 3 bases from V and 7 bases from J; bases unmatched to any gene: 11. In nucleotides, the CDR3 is TGTGCCAGCAGTTTCTCCGTAGCGGGATCTCGGAATGAGCAGTTCTTC. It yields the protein CASSFSVAGSRNEQFF.

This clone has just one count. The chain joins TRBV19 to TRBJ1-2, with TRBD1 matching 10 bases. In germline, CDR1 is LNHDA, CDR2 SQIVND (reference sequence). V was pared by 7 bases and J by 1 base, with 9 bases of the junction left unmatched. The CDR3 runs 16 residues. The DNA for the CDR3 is TGTGCCAGTAAAGGAGGACAGGGGGACCTTAACTATGGCTACACCTTC. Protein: CASKGGQGDLNYGYTF.

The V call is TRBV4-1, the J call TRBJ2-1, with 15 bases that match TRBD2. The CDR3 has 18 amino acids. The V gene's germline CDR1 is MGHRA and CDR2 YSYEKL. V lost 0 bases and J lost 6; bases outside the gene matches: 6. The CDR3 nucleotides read TGCGCCAGCAGCCAAGAGCCAGGGACTAGCGGGAGGAGCAATGAGCAGTTCTTC. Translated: CASSQEPGTSGRSNEQFF.

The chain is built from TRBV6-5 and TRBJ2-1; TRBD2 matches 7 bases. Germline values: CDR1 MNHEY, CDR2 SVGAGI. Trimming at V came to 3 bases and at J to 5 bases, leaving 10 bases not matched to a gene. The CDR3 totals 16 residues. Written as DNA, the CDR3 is TGTGCCAGCAGTTATTCCCAAGCGGGGAGGGACAATGAGCAGTTCTTC. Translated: CASSYSQAGRDNEQFF.

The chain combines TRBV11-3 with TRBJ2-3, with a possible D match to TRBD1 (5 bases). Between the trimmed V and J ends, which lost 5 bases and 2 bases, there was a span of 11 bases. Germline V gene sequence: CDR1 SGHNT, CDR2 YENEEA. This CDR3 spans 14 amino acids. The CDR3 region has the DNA TGTGCCAGCAGCGCCGTAGGGGTCACAGATACGCAGTATTTT. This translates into CASSAVGVTDTQYF.

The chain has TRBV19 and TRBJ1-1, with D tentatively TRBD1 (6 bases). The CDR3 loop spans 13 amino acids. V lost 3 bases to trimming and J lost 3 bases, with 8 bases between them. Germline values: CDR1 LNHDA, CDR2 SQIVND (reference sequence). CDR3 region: CASSMDSYTEAFF. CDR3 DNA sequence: TGTGCCAGTAGTATGGACAGTTACACTGAAGCTTTCTTT. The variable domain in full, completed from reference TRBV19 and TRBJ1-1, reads DGGITQSPKYLFRKEGQNVTLSCEQNLNHDAMYWYRQDPGQGLRLIYYSQIVNDFQKGDIAEGYSVSREKKESFPLTVTSAQKNPTAFYLCASSMDSYTEAFFGQGTRLTVV.

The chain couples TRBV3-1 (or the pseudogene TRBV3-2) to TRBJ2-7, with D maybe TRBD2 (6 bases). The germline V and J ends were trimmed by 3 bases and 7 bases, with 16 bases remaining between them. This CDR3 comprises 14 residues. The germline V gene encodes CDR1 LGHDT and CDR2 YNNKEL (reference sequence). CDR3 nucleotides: TGTGCCAGCAGCCAGTCGGGGAGGACGCGGGAGCAGTACTTC. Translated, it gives CASSQSGRTREQYF.

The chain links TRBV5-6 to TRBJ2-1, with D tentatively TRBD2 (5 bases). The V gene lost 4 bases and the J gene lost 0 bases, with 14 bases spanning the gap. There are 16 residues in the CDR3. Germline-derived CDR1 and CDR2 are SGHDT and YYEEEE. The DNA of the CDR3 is TGTGCCAGCAGCCCGAAGCGGACCAGCTCCTACAATGAGCAGTTCTTC. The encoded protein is CASSPKRTSSYNEQFF.

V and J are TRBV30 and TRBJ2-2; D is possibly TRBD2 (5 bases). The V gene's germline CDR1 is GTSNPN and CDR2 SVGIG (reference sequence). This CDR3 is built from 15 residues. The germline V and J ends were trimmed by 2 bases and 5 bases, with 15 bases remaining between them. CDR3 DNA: TGTGCCTGGAGTCAGGAGGTGGGAAAAACCGGGGAGCTGTTTTTT. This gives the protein CAWSQEVGKTGELFF.

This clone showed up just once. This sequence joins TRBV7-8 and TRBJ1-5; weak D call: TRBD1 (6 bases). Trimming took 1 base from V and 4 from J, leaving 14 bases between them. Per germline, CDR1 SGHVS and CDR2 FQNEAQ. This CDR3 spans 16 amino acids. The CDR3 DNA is TGTGCCAGCAGCTTAGACAGGGCCAGCATTAATCAGCCCCAGCATTTT. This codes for CASSLDRASINQPQHF.

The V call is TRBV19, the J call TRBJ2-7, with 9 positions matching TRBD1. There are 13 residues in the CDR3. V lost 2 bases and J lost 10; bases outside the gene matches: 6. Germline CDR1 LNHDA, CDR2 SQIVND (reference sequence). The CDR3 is CASSIPGTGPQYF. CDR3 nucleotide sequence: TGTGCCAGTAGTATACCCGGGACAGGGCCTCAGTACTTC. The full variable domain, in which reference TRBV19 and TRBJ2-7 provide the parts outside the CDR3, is DGGITQSPKYLFRKEGQNVTLSCEQNLNHDAMYWYRQDPGQGLRLIYYSQIVNDFQKGDIAEGYSVSREKKESFPLTVTSAQKNPTAFYLCASSIPGTGPQYFGPGTRLTVT.

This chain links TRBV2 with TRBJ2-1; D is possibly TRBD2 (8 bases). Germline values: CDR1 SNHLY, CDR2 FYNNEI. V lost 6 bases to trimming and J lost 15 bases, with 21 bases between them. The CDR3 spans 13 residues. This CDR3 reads CASSRGGTELPFF. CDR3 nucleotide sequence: TGTGCCAGCAGCCGGGGGGGGACAGAACTACCGTTCTTC.

The chain's CDR3 is CASSGDRGRDTQYF. In nucleotides, the CDR3 is TGTGCCAGCAGCGGGGACAGGGGGCGGGATACGCAGTATTTT. The rearrangement uses TRBV7-9 and TRBJ2-3, with 12 bases lining up with TRBD1. The CDR3 has 14 residues. In germline, CDR1 is SEHNR, CDR2 FQNEAQ (reference sequence). The J segment lost 6 bases and the V segment lost 5 bases, leaving 3 bases of the junction unmatched.

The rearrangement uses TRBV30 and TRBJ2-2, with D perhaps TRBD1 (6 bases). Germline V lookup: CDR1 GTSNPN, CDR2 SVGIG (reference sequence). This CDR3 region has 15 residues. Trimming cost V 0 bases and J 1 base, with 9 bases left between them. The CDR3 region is CAWSVGGMNTGELFF. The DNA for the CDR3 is TGTGCCTGGAGTGTAGGGGGTATGAACACCGGGGAGCTGTTTTTT. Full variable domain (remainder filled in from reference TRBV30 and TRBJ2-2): SQTIHQWPATLVQPVGSPLSLECTVEGTSNPNLYWYRQAAGRGLQLLFYSVGIGQISSEVPQNLSASRPQDRQFILSSKKLLLSDSGFYLCAWSVGGMNTGELFFGEGSRLTVL.